The sample holds one count of the clone carrying this TCR beta chain. V lost 6 bases, J lost 3 bases, and 14 bases lay in between. The germline V gene encodes CDR1 KGHSH and CDR2 LQKENI. The CDR3 sequence is 15 residues long. Repertoires were generated with immunoSEQ multiplex PCR, while TCRdb's copy carries only in-frame clones and drops some. The top ten clones hold under 4.5% of a sample with around 260,000 clones, about 88% of them seen once. The sample comes from a study of blood T cell repertoires in COVID-19. The J gene is TRBJ2-2, the V gene TRBV18, with a weak D call TRBD2 (5 bases). The clonotype originates from a man aged 55 to 70 who had recovered from COVID-19. Sequencing was done on a sample of peripheral blood. CDR3 coding DNA: TGTGCCAGCTCGTTCGGGGTCGCTGACACCGGGGAGCTGTTTTTT. It encodes CASSFGVADTGELFF.